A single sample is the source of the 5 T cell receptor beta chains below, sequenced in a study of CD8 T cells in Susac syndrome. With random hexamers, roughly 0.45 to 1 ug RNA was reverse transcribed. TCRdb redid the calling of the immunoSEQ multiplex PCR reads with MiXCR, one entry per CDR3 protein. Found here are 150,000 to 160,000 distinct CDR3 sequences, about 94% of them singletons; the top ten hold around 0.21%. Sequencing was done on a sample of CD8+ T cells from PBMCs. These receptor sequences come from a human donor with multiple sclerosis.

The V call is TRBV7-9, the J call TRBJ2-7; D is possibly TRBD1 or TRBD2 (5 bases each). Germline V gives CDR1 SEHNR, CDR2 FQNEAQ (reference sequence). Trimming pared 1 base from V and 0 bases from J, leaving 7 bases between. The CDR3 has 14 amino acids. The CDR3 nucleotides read TGTGCCAGCAGCTTAGGGGGGAACTCCTACGAGCAGTACTTC. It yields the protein CASSLGGNSYEQYF.

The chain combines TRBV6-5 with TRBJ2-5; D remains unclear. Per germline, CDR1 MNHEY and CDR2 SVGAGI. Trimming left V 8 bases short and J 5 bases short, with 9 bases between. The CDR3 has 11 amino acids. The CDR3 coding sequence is TGTGCCAGCCATGGAGTGGAGACCCAGTACTTC. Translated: CASHGVETQYF.

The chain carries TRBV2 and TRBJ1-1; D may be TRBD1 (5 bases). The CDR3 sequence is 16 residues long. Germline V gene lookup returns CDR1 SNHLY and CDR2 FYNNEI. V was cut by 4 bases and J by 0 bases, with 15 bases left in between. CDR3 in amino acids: CASSGTTVFMNTEAFF. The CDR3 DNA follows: TGTGCCAGCAGTGGCACGACAGTTTTCATGAACACTGAAGCTTTCTTT.

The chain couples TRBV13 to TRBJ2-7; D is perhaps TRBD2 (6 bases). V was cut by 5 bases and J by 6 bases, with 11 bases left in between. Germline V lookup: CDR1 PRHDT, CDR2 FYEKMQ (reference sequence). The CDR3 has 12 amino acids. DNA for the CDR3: TGTGCCAGCAGCATCCGGAGGGCCGAGCAGTACTTC. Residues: CASSIRRAEQYF.

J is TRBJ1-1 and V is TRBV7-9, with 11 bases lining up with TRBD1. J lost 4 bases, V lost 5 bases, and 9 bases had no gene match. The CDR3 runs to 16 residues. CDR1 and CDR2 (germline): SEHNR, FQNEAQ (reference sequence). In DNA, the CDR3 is TGTGCCAGCAGCGCCCCTAAGGGACAGGGGGGCACTGAAGCTTTCTTT. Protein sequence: CASSAPKGQGGTEAFF. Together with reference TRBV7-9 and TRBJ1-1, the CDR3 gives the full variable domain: DTGVSQNPRHKITKRGQNVTFRCDPISEHNRLYWYRQTLGQGPEFLTYFQNEAQLEKSRLLSDRFSAERPKGSFSTLEIQRTEQGDSAMYLCASSAPKGQGGTEAFFGQGTRLTVV.